These 32 T cell receptor beta chains were all obtained from the same sample, sequenced in a study of T-cell memory formation after mild COVID-19. One entry per CDR3 protein results from TCRdb running MiXCR on the 5' RACE reads. The sample holds under 450,000 distinct CDR3 sequences, around 14% seen once. Sequenced material: PBMCs or a T cell subset sorted from them (not recorded which). The receptor source for this set is a man younger than 35 who had mild COVID-19 (a few samples of this study predate the infection). Cell type and time point are not known.

This clonotype was counted at least ten times. CDR3 protein: CASSLASQEGEKLFF. The CDR3 DNA sequence: TGCGCCAGCAGCTTGGCCAGCCAGGAGGGAGAAAAACTGTTTTTT. V is TRBV5-1 and J is TRBJ1-4; D uncertain. Per germline, CDR1 SGHRS and CDR2 YFSETQ. V lost 0 bases and J 8 bases, leaving 14 bases between the germline ends. The CDR3 extends over 15 amino acids.

This clonotype was observed at least ten times. The genes are TRBV10-3 and TRBJ1-1, with D possibly TRBD1 on 5 matching bases. V was cut by 9 bases and J by 4 bases, with 21 bases left in between. Germline V gives CDR1 ENHRY, CDR2 SYGVKD. The CDR3 totals 15 residues. The CDR3 DNA reads TGTGCCATAGGGACGGCCGCCCGGCGGGGCACTGAAGCTTTCTTT. The encoded protein is CAIGTAARRGTEAFF.

This clonotype was seen a handful of times. V usage is TRBV5-5 and J usage is TRBJ2-7; a weak D match, TRBD1 (6 bases). The V end was cut by 1 base, the J end by 2 bases, with 19 bases between. Germline V gene data show CDR1 as SGHKS and CDR2 as YYEKEE (reference sequence). The CDR3 runs to 17 residues. CDR3 sequence reads: CASSLQGSDGMTYEQYV. DNA for the CDR3: TGTGCCAGCAGCTTGCAGGGGTCGGATGGAATGACCTACGAGCAGTACGTC.

This clonotype was observed a handful of times. This chain joins TRBV7-9 and TRBJ1-5; D might be TRBD1 (5 bases). CDR1 is SEHNR, CDR2 FQNEAQ, per germline (reference sequence). The CDR3 extends over 12 amino acids. With 8 bases removed from V and 5 bases from J, the gap between germline ends came to 10 bases. The CDR3 protein is CASGGGDQPQHF. The CDR3 DNA sequence: TGTGCCAGCGGGGGGGGGGATCAGCCCCAGCATTTT.

The chain is built from TRBV29-1 and TRBJ1-5, with 10 bases fitting TRBD1. Germline V gene lookup returns CDR1 SQVTM and CDR2 ANQGSEA. The V and J ends lost 8 bases and 6 bases, in that order; junction bases with no gene match: 7. This CDR3 has 13 amino acids. The CDR3 DNA reads TGCAGCTCCGGGACAGGGGTCGGTCAGCCCCAGCATTTT. This encodes CSSGTGVGQPQHF. Based on the CDR3 plus reference TRBV29-1 and TRBJ1-5, the full variable domain is SAVISQKPSRDICQRGTSLTIQCQVDSQVTMMFWYRQQPGQSLTLIATANQGSEATYESGFVIDKFPISRPNLTFSTLTVSNMSPEDSSIYLCSSGTGVGQPQHFGDGTRLSIL.

This clonotype was counted a few times. One junction end does not reproduce the germline sequence, and a read error may be involved. V usage is TRBV28 and J usage is TRBJ1-2; D may be TRBD1 (5 bases). CDR3 length: 14 residues. CDR1 is MDHEN and CDR2 is SYDVKM in the germline V gene. The CDR3 protein is CASSLSDWTWPLSF. CDR3 DNA: TGTGCCAGCAGTTTATCGGACTGGACATGGCCTCTCTCCTTC.

The rearrangement joins TRBV5-6 to TRBJ1-2; tentative D call: TRBD1 (5 bases). Trimming shortened V by 7 bases and J by 8 bases, and 18 bases separated the two germline ends. This CDR3 region has 13 residues. Germline CDR1 SGHDT, CDR2 YYEEEE. This CDR3 is CASSWQRTLGYTF. The CDR3 region has the DNA TGTGCCAGCTCCTGGCAGAGGACATTAGGCTACACCTTC.

This clonotype has only a few counts. The chain combines TRBV6-2 or TRBV6-3 with TRBJ1-2; D uncertain. The CDR3 is made up of 14 amino acids. CDR1 is MNHEY and CDR2 is SVGEGT in the germline V gene. Trimming removed 5 bases at V and 1 base at J, with 11 bases between. The CDR3 DNA reads TGTGCCAGCAGTACTCGACAAGATAACTATGGCTACACCTTC. This gives the protein CASSTRQDNYGYTF.

This clonotype occurred a few times. The chain links TRBV7-9 to TRBJ1-5, with TRBD1 matching over 7 bases. Trimming cost V 2 bases and J 3 bases; bases outside gene matches: 4. The length of the CDR3 is 15 residues. Germline V lookup: CDR1 SEHNR, CDR2 FQNEAQ (reference sequence). The CDR3 here is CASSLSGGLNQPQHF. The CDR3 DNA reads TGTGCCAGCAGCTTATCAGGGGGTCTCAATCAGCCCCAGCATTTT.

This clonotype has just a few counts. CDR3 coding DNA: TGTGCCAGTAGTGGACAGGGGTCGGACACCGGGGAGCTGTTTTTT. Translating it yields CASSGQGSDTGELFF. The chain links TRBV19 to TRBJ2-2; 9 bases line up with TRBD1. Germline CDR1 and CDR2: LNHDA and SQIVND (reference sequence). V was clipped by 5 bases and J by 3 bases; unmatched bases: 4. The CDR3 covers 15 residues.

J is TRBJ2-5 and V is TRBV9; the match to TRBD2 covers 9 bases. Germline trimming cut 0 bases from V and 1 base from J; bases unmatched to any gene: 13. The germline V gene encodes CDR1 SGDLS and CDR2 YYNGEE. The CDR3 is made up of 19 amino acids. The CDR3 bases are TGTGCCAGCAGCGTAGCTACCGGTCTAGCGGGGCCACTCCAAGAGACCCAGTACTTC. Translating it yields CASSVATGLAGPLQETQYF.

Many counts were recorded for this clonotype. J is TRBJ2-3 and V is TRBV10-2; the D is unclear. Germline V lookup: CDR1 WSHSY, CDR2 SAAADI. V lost 11 bases and J lost 0, with 21 bases in between. The CDR3 is 16 residues long. CDR3 loop: CASRRLAPDSTDTQYF. The CDR3 bases are TGCGCCTCCCGGCGGCTGGCACCAGATAGCACAGATACGCAGTATTTT.

This clonotype showed up just a few times. CDR3 residues: CASTPTPTSGYNEQFF. The CDR3 DNA reads TGTGCCAGCACCCCCACCCCGACTAGCGGGTACAATGAGCAGTTCTTC. The rearrangement joins TRBV5-5 to TRBJ2-1, with 10 bases identical to TRBD2. In germline, CDR1 is SGHKS, CDR2 YYEKEE (reference sequence). The CDR3 is made up of 16 amino acids. J was trimmed by 4 bases and V by 6 bases; bases with no gene match: 10. Full variable domain (rest looked up from reference TRBV5-5 and TRBJ2-1): DAGVTQSPTHLIKTRGQQVTLRCSPISGHKSVSWYQQVLGQGPQFIFQYYEKEERGRGNFPDRFSARQFPNYSSELNVNALLLGDSALYLCASTPTPTSGYNEQFFGPGTRLTVL.

This clonotype has more than one count but fewer than ten. The CDR3 loop reads CASSQDAIRTGEDTGELFF. For the CDR3, the DNA is TGCGCCAGCAGCCAAGACGCCATTCGGACAGGGGAAGACACCGGGGAGCTGTTTTTT. This chain links TRBV4-3 with TRBJ2-2, with 9 bases aligning to TRBD1. Per the germline V gene, CDR1 is LGHNA and CDR2 is YSLEER. This CDR3 is built from 19 residues. Trimming removed 0 bases from V and 3 bases from J; junction bases left unmatched: 11.

This clonotype has only a few counts. The rearrangement uses TRBV5-1 and TRBJ2-1, with 9 bases identical to TRBD1. Trimming cost V 0 bases and J 7 bases; bases outside gene matches: 5. This CDR3 contains 15 residues. CDR1 SGHRS and CDR2 YFSETQ come from the germline V gene. This CDR3 is CASSLGDRVRNEQFF. The CDR3 nucleotides are TGCGCCAGCAGCTTGGGGGACAGGGTCCGGAATGAGCAGTTCTTC.

V and J are TRBV6-2 or TRBV6-3 and TRBJ2-5; possible D gene TRBD2, 5 bases. Germline-derived CDR1 and CDR2 are MNHEY and SVGEGT. The ends were cut back, 0 bases at V and 4 bases at J, with 9 bases in the middle. The CDR3 is 14 amino acids. In DNA form, the CDR3 reads TGTGCCAGCAGTTACTCGGCTAGCCGAGAGACCCAGTACTTC. Translated, it gives CASSYSASRETQYF.

V is TRBV5-1 and J is TRBJ2-1; D gene ambiguous. The CDR3 spans 16 residues. Trimming removed 4 bases from V and 1 base from J, with 15 bases in between. Looked up from germline, CDR1 is SGHRS and CDR2 is YFSETQ. CDR3 bases: TGCGCCAGCAGCCGGAGCCGTGGGGAATCCTACAATGAGCAGTTCTTC. This codes for CASSRSRGESYNEQFF.

The chain links TRBV5-1 to TRBJ2-5, with unresolved D. The germline V and J ends were trimmed by 3 bases and 2 bases, with 11 bases remaining between them. Germline V gives CDR1 SGHRS, CDR2 YFSETQ. The CDR3 spans 14 residues. The CDR3 loop is CASSYVGLQETQYF. CDR3 bases: TGCGCCAGCAGCTACGTAGGGTTGCAAGAGACCCAGTACTTC. The full variable domain, with the rest looked up from reference TRBV5-1 and TRBJ2-5, is KAGVTQTPRYLIKTRGQQVTLSCSPISGHRSVSWYQQTPGQGLQFLFEYFSETQRNKGNFPGRFSGRQFSNSRSEMNVSTLELGDSALYLCASSYVGLQETQYFGPGTRLLVL.

In this sample, this clonotype turned up many times. The gene calls are TRBV11-2 and TRBJ2-2, with D perhaps TRBD2 (7 bases). This CDR3 region has 15 residues. V lost 5 bases and J lost 7, with 17 bases in between. The germline V gene has CDR1 SGHAT and CDR2 FQNNGV. The DNA of the CDR3 is TGTGCCAGCAGCCCCGGGCGGGGGCAGGGCGGGGAGCTGTTTTTT. This translates into CASSPGRGQGGELFF.

The chain is built from TRBV21-1 and TRBJ1-5; TRBD1, the table's D call, was not compared with the DNA. TRBV21-1 is designated a pseudogene. The CDR3 has 18 residues. The CDR3 here is CASSSRGIRDRGNQPQHF. CDR3 nucleotide sequence: TGTGCCAGCAGCTCACGGGGAATCCGGGACAGAGGAAATCAGCCCCAGCATTTT.

This clonotype was recorded at least ten times. V usage is TRBV6-4 and J usage is TRBJ2-2; weak D call: TRBD1 (5 bases). V was clipped by 3 bases and J by 3 bases, with 5 bases between them. The germline gives CDR1 MRHNA, CDR2 SNTAGT. The CDR3 extends over 13 amino acids. In nucleotides, the CDR3 is TGTGCCAGCAGTGAAGGGGACACCGGGGAGCTGTTTTTT. As protein: CASSEGDTGELFF.

The chain employs TRBV7-2 and TRBJ1-2; D is ambiguous. CDR3 length: 14 amino acids. CDR1 is SGHTA, CDR2 FQGNSA, per germline. V shed 7 bases and J shed 3 bases, with 15 bases lying between them. The CDR3 protein is CASTPREGHYGYTF. DNA of the CDR3: TGTGCCAGCACCCCGAGGGAGGGCCACTATGGCTACACCTTC.

This clonotype was counted only a few times. The J gene is TRBJ2-7, the V gene TRBV7-9, with 13 bases aligning to TRBD2. This CDR3 is 17 amino acids long. Germline CDR1 is SEHNR and CDR2 is FQNEAQ (reference sequence). V gave up 1 base and J gave up 3 bases; unmatched junction bases: 6. The CDR3, as DNA: TGTGCCAGCAGCTTAGGTCGCGGGACTAGCGGGGTCTACGAGCAGTACGTC. Translating gives CASSLGRGTSGVYEQYV.

This clonotype was picked up a small number of times. The chain's CDR3 is CASSLALAGKGAFF. The CDR3, as DNA: TGTGCCAGCAGCTTAGCTCTCGCCGGGAAGGGGGCTTTCTTT. V usage is TRBV11-2 and J usage is TRBJ1-1; tentative D call: TRBD1 (5 bases). The CDR3 has 14 residues. Trimming removed 1 base at V and 11 bases at J, with 17 bases between. Germline CDR1 is SGHAT and CDR2 is FQNNGV.

The chain carries TRBV7-8 and TRBJ2-3, with 13 bases identical to TRBD2. CDR1 is SGHVS and CDR2 is FQNEAQ in the germline V gene. V shed 1 base, J shed 3 bases, and the junction held 7 bases outside the gene matches. This CDR3 is built from 18 residues. Here the CDR3 DNA reads TGTGCCAGCAGCTTAGAATTCACTAGCGGGGGGGCAACAGATACGCAGTATTTT. Translated, it gives CASSLEFTSGGATDTQYF.

This clonotype has a count of ten or more. This chain's CDR3 is CASSSPNSQGEHF. The CDR3, as DNA: TGTGCCAGCAGCTCCCCCAACTCTCAGGGAGAGCATTTT. This chain connects TRBV7-9 to TRBJ1-5, with D possibly matching TRBD1 (5 bases). Germline CDR1 and CDR2: SEHNR and FQNEAQ (reference sequence). V gave up 4 bases and J gave up 14 bases, with 18 bases separating them. This CDR3 is built from 13 residues.

This clonotype has a handful of counts. This chain links TRBV30 with TRBJ1-6; TRBD1 agrees at 8 bases. Losses at the gene ends were 4 bases for V and 13 bases for J; bases not matched to a gene: 9. The CDR3 length is 13 residues. Germline V CDR1 and CDR2: GTSNPN, SVGIG (reference sequence). CDR3 DNA: TGTGCCTGGACTCGGCAGGGGGCCACCCCCCTCCACTTT. Translated, it gives CAWTRQGATPLHF. The whole variable domain, filled in from reference TRBV30 and TRBJ1-6, reads SQTIHQWPATLVQPVGSPLSLECTVEGTSNPNLYWYRQAAGRGLQLLFYSVGIGQISSEVPQNLSASRPQDRQFILSSKKLLLSDSGFYLCAWTRQGATPLHFGNGTRLTVT.

The genes are TRBV20-1 and TRBJ2-3; D might be TRBD1 (5 bases). The germline V gene encodes CDR1 DFQATT and CDR2 SNEGSKA (reference sequence). The CDR3 runs 16 residues. V gave up 3 bases and J gave up 2 bases, with 18 bases separating them. This chain's CDR3 is CSASPLGRVSTDTQYF. For the CDR3, the DNA is TGCAGTGCTAGCCCCTTGGGCAGGGTCTCCACAGATACGCAGTATTTT.

This clonotype was seen a few times. V and J are TRBV5-8 and TRBJ2-5, with 13 nucleotides matching TRBD2. With V trimmed by 1 base and J by 4 bases, 4 bases remained unmatched. From germline, CDR1 is SGHTS and CDR2 YDEGEE. CDR3 length equals 16 residues. The CDR3 sequence: CASSLRGLAGLETQYF. The CDR3 bases are TGTGCCAGCAGCTTGAGGGGACTAGCGGGGTTAGAGACCCAGTACTTC. Based on the CDR3 plus reference TRBV5-8 and TRBJ2-5, the full variable domain is EAGVTQSPTHLIKTRGQQATLRCSPISGHTSVYWYQQALGLGLQFLLWYDEGEERNRGNFPPRFSGRQFPNYSSELNVNALELEDSALYLCASSLRGLAGLETQYFGPGTRLLVL.

This chain joins TRBV7-2 and TRBJ2-2; perhaps TRBD2 as D (6 bases). Trimming cost V 5 bases and J 5 bases, with 12 bases left between them. CDR1 and CDR2 from the germline V gene are SGHTA and FQGNSA. The length of the CDR3 is 14 residues. The CDR3 is CASSPRAGTGELFF. CDR3 nucleotide sequence: TGTGCCAGCAGCCCCCGGGCGGGGACCGGGGAGCTGTTTTTT.

This clonotype appeared a few times. The gene calls are TRBV4-3 and TRBJ2-3; 13 positions agree with TRBD2. This CDR3 comprises 16 residues. Per germline, CDR1 LGHNA and CDR2 YSLEER. The trim removed 1 base at V and 4 bases at J, leaving 2 bases unmatched. The CDR3 sequence is CASSQGTSGGPDTQYF. In DNA, the CDR3 is TGCGCCAGCAGCCAAGGGACTAGCGGGGGCCCAGATACGCAGTATTTT.

The V gene is TRBV3-1, the J gene TRBJ2-3, with 7 bases matching TRBD1. V was pared by 2 bases and J by 12 bases, with 8 bases of the junction left unmatched. Germline V gene sequence: CDR1 LGHDT, CDR2 YNNKEL (reference sequence). This CDR3 has 13 residues. DNA for the CDR3: TGTGCCAGCAGCCAACAAACAGGGGCCCTCCAGTATTTT. This sequence encodes CASSQQTGALQYF.